The sequence of this T cell receptor beta chain was determined in a study of blood T cell repertoires in COVID-19. The repertoire was sequenced with immunoSEQ multiplex PCR; TCRdb's copy has only in-frame clones and lacks some. The sample includes 300,000 to 400,000 clones, 83% of them seen just once. V was cut by 1 base and J by 0 bases, with 7 bases left in between. The germline gives CDR1 MNHNY, CDR2 SVGAGI (reference sequence). The CDR3 covers 14 residues. The chain carries TRBV6-6 and TRBJ2-7, with D hard to call. The clonotype comes from a man aged 25-40 years with active or convalescent COVID-19. Sequencing was done on a sample of peripheral blood. CDR3 amino acids: CASSYWLSSYEQYF. The CDR3 DNA is TGTGCCAGCAGTTACTGGCTCAGCTCCTACGAGCAGTACTTC.